In this sample, the clone carrying this T cell receptor (beta chain) turned up a few times. In germline, CDR1 is MNHNS, CDR2 SASEGT. This CDR3 region has 13 residues. The V end was cut by 4 bases, the J end by 10 bases, with 14 bases between. This record belongs to a study of memory CD4+ T cells and cytomegalovirus serostatus. Across the whole study: Donors were healthy Belgian adults, fewer than ten CMV seropositive and about two dozen seronegative.

Single viable CD3+CD4+CD8-CD45RO+ cells were sorted as the memory CD4+ T cells. The protocol was immunoSEQ multiplex PCR, while the TCRdb copy is restricted to in-frame clones and leaves out a portion. Counted here are around 45,000 clones, about 74% occurring once; the ten biggest clones make up 1.2%. This rearrangement joins TRBV6-1 to TRBJ2-1, with D possibly being TRBD1 (7 bases). The specimen sequenced was memory CD4+ T cells from blood. The receptor was derived from an adult in good health and CMV-seropositive. The chain's CDR3 is CASSGQGGGEQFF. The CDR3 DNA reads as TGTGCCAGCAGTGGACAGGGTGGGGGGGAGCAGTTCTTC.